Listed below are T cell receptor beta chains from one sample, sequenced in a study of T cell repertoires in cytomegalovirus infection. One entry per CDR3 protein results from TCRdb running MiXCR on the reads. The sample includes roughly 730,000 distinct CDR3 sequences, around a third of them seen just once. Their cognate antigens are unknown. This specimen was cultured PBMCs, taken from culture after CMV antigen stimulation. Receptor source: a human donor in good health (CMV status not recorded). Some clones in this sample may be carry-over from other donors' samples. Each CDR3 is given with its conserved first and last residue. Fields, in order: V gene, D gene, CDR3 protein. A D gene is named only where the DNA matches it firmly.

>TRBV7-2|.
CASRGENSGANVLTF
>TRBV4-3|.
CASSKERVLSNEKLFF
>TRBV7-2|TRBD1
CASSFVRTGMETQYF
>TRBV7-8|TRBD2
CASSQRAGREDEQYF
>TRBV7-2|.
CASSLAGGPPTDTQYF
>TRBV7-6|TRBD2
CASSRGGAGIHQETQYF
>TRBV7-8|TRBD2
CASSFTTSGGGKDTQYF
>TRBV20-1|.
CSAIRSSYNEQFF
>TRBV4-3|TRBD1
CASSQGTGDENTEAFF
>TRBV7-8|.
CASSSRWSTAVGLAAGNTIYF
>TRBV12-5|.
CASGSPYWGELFF
>TRBV10-3|.
CAISEFEGTKLFF
>TRBV7-6|TRBD2
CASSSPSGISTGELFF
>TRBV7-8|.
CASTLRRGNTQYF
>TRBV7-2|.
CASSLVAATTNYGYTF
>TRBV6-2/TRBV6-3|.
CASSHDDYGYTF
>TRBV12-3/TRBV12-4|.
CASSPTGNIQYF
>TRBV6-2/TRBV6-3|TRBD2
CASSYSLLAGLRDNEQFF
>TRBV5-1|.
CASSLGNNNEQFF
>TRBV7-9|.
CASSLDVGNTIYF
>TRBV7-9|.
CASSPRGSGFTDTQYF
>TRBV7-6|.
CASSLGVEAFF
>TRBV4-1|.
CASSQRYSGVYEQYF
>TRBV6-6|.
CASSYAKSPLHF
>TRBV11-2|TRBD2
CASSLGGLAGGGKNIQYF
>TRBV7-2|.
CASSSLGGYTF
>TRBV25-1|.
CASTLVNEQCF
>TRBV28|TRBD1
CASSKQGANQETQYF
>TRBV7-8|.
CASTRTGGTDSGNTIYF
>TRBV19|.
CASGKLGGPDTQYF
>TRBV7-2|.
CASSLAAGQYGYTF
>TRBV5-1|TRBD2
CASSLFGGSGDTQYF
>TRBV11-1|.
CASSSPGQVPTDTQYF
>TRBV29-1|.
CSVGGGDNQPQHF